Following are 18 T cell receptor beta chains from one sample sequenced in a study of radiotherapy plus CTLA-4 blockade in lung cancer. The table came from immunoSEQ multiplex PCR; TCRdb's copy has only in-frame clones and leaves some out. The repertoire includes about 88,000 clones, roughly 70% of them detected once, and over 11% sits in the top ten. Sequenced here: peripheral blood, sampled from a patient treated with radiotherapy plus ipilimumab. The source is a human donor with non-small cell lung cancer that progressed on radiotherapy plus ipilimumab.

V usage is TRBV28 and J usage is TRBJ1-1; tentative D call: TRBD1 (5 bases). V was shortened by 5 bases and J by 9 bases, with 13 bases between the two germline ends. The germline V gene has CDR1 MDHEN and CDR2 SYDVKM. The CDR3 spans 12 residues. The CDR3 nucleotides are TGTGCCAGCAGTCCGAGACAGATTCAAGCTTTCTTT. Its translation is CASSPRQIQAFF.

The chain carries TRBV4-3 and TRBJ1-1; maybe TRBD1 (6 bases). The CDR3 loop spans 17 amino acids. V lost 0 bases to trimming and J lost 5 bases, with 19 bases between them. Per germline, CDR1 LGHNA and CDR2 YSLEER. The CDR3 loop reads CASSQEPGGGSETEAFF. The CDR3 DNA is TGCGCCAGCAGCCAAGAGCCCGGAGGGGGAAGTGAGACTGAAGCTTTCTTT.

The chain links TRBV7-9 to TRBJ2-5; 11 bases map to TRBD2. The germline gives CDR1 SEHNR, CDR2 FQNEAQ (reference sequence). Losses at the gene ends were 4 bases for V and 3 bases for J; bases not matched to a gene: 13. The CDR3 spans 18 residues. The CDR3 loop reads CASSSTFDKGLAEETQYF. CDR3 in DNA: TGTGCCAGCAGCTCAACATTCGACAAGGGACTAGCGGAAGAGACCCAGTACTTC.

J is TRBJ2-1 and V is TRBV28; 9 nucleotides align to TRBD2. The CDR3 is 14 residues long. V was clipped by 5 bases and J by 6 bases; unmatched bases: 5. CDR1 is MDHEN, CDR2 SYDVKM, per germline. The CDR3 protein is CASSPGLASNEQFF. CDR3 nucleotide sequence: TGTGCCAGCAGTCCGGGACTAGCTAGCAATGAGCAGTTCTTC.

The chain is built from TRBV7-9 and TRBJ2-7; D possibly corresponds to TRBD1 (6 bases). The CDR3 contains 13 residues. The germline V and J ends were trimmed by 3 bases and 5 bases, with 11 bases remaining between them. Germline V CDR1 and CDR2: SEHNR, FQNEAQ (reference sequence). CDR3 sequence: CASSLAGADEQYF. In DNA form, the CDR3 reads TGTGCCAGCAGCTTGGCAGGGGCGGACGAGCAGTACTTC.

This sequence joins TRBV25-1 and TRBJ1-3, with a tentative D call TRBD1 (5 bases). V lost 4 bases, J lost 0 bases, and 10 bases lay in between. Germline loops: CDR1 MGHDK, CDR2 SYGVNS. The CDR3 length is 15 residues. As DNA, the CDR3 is TGTGCCAGCAGTGTACCAGGGAGCTCTGGAAACACCATATATTTT. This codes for CASSVPGSSGNTIYF.

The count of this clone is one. The chain's CDR3 is CASSTAGTGGGEQYF. The CDR3 DNA follows: TGTGCCAGCTCCACTGCCGGGACAGGGGGCGGCGAGCAGTACTTC. The V gene is TRBV18, the J gene TRBJ2-7, with 12 bases matching TRBD1. J was trimmed by 6 bases and V by 6 bases; bases with no gene match: 9. Germline-derived CDR1 and CDR2 are KGHSH and LQKENI. CDR3 length: 15 residues.

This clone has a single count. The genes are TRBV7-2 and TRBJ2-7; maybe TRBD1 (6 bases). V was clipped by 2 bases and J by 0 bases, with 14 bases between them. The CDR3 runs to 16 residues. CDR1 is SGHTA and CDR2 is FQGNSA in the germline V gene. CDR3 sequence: CASSLWARGSSYEQYF. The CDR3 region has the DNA TGTGCCAGCAGCTTATGGGCCAGGGGAAGCTCCTACGAGCAGTACTTC.

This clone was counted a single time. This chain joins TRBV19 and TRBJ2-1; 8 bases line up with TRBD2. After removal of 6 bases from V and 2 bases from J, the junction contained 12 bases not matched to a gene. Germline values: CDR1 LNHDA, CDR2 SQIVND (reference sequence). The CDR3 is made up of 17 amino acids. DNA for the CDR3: TGTGCCAGTAGGATTAGAGCGGGGGCGTTCACCTACAATGAGCAGTTCTTC. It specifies CASRIRAGAFTYNEQFF.

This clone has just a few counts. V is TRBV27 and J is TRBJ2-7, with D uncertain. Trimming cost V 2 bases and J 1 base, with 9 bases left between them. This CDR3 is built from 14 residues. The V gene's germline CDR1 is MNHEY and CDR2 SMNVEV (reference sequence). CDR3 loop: CASSLEPQSYEQYF. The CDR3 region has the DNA TGTGCCAGCAGTTTAGAGCCCCAGTCCTACGAGCAGTACTTC.

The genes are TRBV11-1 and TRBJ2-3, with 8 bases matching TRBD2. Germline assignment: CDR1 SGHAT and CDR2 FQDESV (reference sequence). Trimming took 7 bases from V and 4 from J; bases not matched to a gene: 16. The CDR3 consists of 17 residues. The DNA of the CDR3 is TGTGCCAGCAACGGCCGTGGGGGACTAGTGGGCGCAGATACGCAGTATTTT. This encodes CASNGRGGLVGADTQYF.

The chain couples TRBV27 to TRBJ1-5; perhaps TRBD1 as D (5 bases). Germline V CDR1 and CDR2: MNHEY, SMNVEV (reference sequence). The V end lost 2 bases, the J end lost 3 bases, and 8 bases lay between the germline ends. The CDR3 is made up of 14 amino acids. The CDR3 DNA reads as TGTGCCAGCAGTTTACAGGGTTCCAATCAGCCCCAGCATTTT. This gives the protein CASSLQGSNQPQHF.

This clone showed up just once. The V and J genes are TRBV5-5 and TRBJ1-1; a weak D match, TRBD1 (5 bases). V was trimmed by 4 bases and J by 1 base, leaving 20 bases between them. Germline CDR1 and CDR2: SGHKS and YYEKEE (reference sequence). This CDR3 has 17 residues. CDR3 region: CASSDTRTISTNTEAFF. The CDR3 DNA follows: TGTGCCAGCAGCGATACTCGGACAATAAGTACGAACACTGAAGCTTTCTTT.

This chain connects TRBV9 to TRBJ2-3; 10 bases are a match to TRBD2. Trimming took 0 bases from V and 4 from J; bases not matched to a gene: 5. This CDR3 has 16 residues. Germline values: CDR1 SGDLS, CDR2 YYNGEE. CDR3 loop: CASSVGSSGSSDTQYF. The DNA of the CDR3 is TGTGCCAGCAGCGTAGGTTCTAGCGGGAGTTCAGATACGCAGTATTTT.

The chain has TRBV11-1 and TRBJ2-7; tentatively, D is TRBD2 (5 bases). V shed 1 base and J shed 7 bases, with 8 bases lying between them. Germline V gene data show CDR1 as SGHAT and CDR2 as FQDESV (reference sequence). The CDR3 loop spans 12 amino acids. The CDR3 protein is CASSLVLEEQYF. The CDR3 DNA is TGTGCCAGCAGCTTAGTACTAGAGGAGCAGTACTTC.

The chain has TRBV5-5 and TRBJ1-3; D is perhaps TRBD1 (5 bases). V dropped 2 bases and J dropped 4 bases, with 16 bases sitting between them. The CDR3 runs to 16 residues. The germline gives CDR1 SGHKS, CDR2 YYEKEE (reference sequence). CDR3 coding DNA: TGTGCCAGCAGCTTTAGGGACGGGGCTTCAGGAAACACCATATATTTT. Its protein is CASSFRDGASGNTIYF.

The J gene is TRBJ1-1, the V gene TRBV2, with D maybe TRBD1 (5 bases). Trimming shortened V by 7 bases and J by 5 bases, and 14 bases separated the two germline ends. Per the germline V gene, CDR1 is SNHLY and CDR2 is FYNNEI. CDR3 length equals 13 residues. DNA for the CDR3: TGTGCCAGCAATCAACAGGAAAGAACTGAAGCTTTCTTT. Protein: CASNQQERTEAFF.

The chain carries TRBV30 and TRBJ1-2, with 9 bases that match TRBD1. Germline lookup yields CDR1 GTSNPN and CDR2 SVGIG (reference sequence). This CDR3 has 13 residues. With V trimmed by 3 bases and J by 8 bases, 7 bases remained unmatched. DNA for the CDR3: TGTGCCTGGAGGGGACAGGGACCAGGAGGCTACACCTTC. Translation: CAWRGQGPGGYTF.